The rows below give T cell receptor beta chains drawn from one sample of a study of Ad26.COV2.S vaccination and SARS-CoV-2 variants. Generated by immunoSEQ multiplex PCR, the TCRdb table keeps only in-frame clones and is missing some. The sample includes about 410,000 clones, more than 85% seen only once; the top ten take 3.5%. The sample here was peripheral blood, taken in a trial of Ad26.COV2.S vaccine versus placebo. The receptors here all came from a person aged 18-65 years who received the Ad26.COV2.S COVID-19 vaccine or a placebo. Each CDR3 is given with its conserved first and last residue. D genes are given only for firm matches. The size field is filled for only some rows; it gives once, few, many or a size class.

j_call d_call clone_size cdr3_length v_call cdr3_aa cdr3_nt
TRBJ2-6 - - 15 TRBV5-1 CASRPIVSGANVLTF TGCGCCAGCAGACCGATAGTCTCTGGGGCCAACGTCCTGACTTTC
TRBJ1-3 - few 15 TRBV29-1 CSVAGLVSGANTIYF TGCAGCGTGGCCGGATTAGTGTCAGGGGCGAACACCATATATTTT
TRBJ2-5 TRBD2 - 13 TRBV27 CASATSAGETQYF TGTGCCAGCGCCACTAGCGCCGGGGAGACCCAGTACTTC
TRBJ2-7 TRBD2 few 16 TRBV2 CASSTLAGDPSYEQYF TGTGCCAGCAGTACCCTAGCGGGGGACCCCTCCTACGAGCAGTACTTC
TRBJ1-1 - - 13 TRBV6-5 CASSLVMNTEAFF TGTGCCAGCAGTTTGGTGATGAACACTGAAGCTTTCTTT
TRBJ1-4 - once 16 TRBV5-1 CASSLSSGTAVEKLFF TGCGCCAGCAGCCTCAGTTCGGGGACGGCGGTTGAAAAACTGTTTTTT
TRBJ2-5 - - 14 TRBV18 CASSPLEGTETQYF TGTGCCAGCTCACCACTTGAGGGCACAGAGACCCAGTACTTC
TRBJ1-3 - - 14 TRBV2 CASGSRSSGNTIYF TGTGCCAGCGGGAGCCGGAGCTCTGGAAACACCATATATTTT
TRBJ2-5 - - 16 TRBV7-8 CASSGRTAGYQETQYF TGTGCCAGCAGCGGACGGACAGCAGGGTACCAAGAGACCCAGTACTTC
TRBJ2-2 TRBD1 - 16 TRBV5-6 CASSLGDRRGTGELFF TGTGCCAGCAGCTTAGGGGACAGACGGGGCACCGGGGAGCTGTTTTTT
TRBJ1-6 - - 17 TRBV30 CARRGTRPGETNSPLHF TGTGCCCGGAGAGGGACTAGGCCGGGGGAGACAAATTCACCCCTCCACTTT
TRBJ1-2 - - 14 TRBV30 CAWRGRRNNYGYTF TGTGCCTGGAGAGGAAGACGGAATAACTATGGCTACACCTTC
TRBJ2-3 TRBD2 once 15 TRBV30 CARKTSGGALDTQYF TGTGCCCGAAAAACTAGCGGGGGGGCGCTAGATACGCAGTATTTT
TRBJ2-4 - - 15 TRBV5-1 CASSFGRLVKNIQYF TGCGCCAGCAGCTTCGGCAGGCTCGTCAAAAACATTCAGTACTTC
TRBJ2-1 - - 11 TRBV7-9 CASTLLNEQFF TGTGCCAGCACACTCCTGAATGAGCAGTTCTTC
TRBJ1-4 - - 16 TRBV14 CASSQVVGATNEKLFF TGTGCCAGCAGCCAAGTGGTCGGGGCAACTAATGAAAAACTGTTTTTT
TRBJ2-1 - - 14 TRBV7-9 CASSLLTGHVGGLF TGTGCCAGCAGCTTATTGACAGGACATGTGGGGGGCCTCTTC
TRBJ1-6 - - 13 TRBV10-3 CAISGQGDSPLHF TGTGCCATCAGTGGGCAGGGTGATTCACCCCTCCACTTT
TRBJ1-1 - - 13 TRBV4-1 CASSREWNTEAFF TGCGCCAGCAGCCGAGAGTGGAACACTGAAGCTTTCTTT
TRBJ1-5 - - 15 TRBV3-1/TRBV3-2 CASSQGDGGDQPQHF TGTGCCAGCAGCCAAGGGGATGGAGGGGATCAGCCCCAGCATTTT
TRBJ2-3 - - 13 TRBV6-5 CASSYASRVAQYF TGTGCCAGCAGTTACGCCTCGAGAGTTGCGCAGTATTTT
TRBJ1-6 TRBD1 - 18 TRBV18 CASSQSGQGPSVLRPLHF TGTGCCAGCTCACAATCGGGACAGGGGCCTTCCGTGCTAAGACCCCTCCACTTT
TRBJ1-1 - - 12 TRBV19 CASSNRQTEAFF TGTGCCAGTAGTAATCGACAGACTGAAGCTTTCTTT
TRBJ1-1 TRBD1 - 12 TRBV18 CASSPRDREAFF TGTGCCAGCTCACCACGGGACAGGGAAGCTTTCTTT
TRBJ1-2 TRBD1 - 15 TRBV3-1/TRBV3-2 CASSQEGTGRGGYTF TGTGCCAGCAGCCAAGAAGGGACAGGGAGAGGCGGCTACACCTTC
TRBJ2-7 TRBD2 - 14 TRBV10-1 CASSDLGRFYEQYF TGCGCCAGCAGTGACCTCGGGAGGTTCTACGAGCAGTACTTC
TRBJ1-6 - - 13 TRBV30 CAWQAGANSPLHF TGTGCCTGGCAAGCAGGGGCTAATTCACCCCTCCACTTT
TRBJ2-1 TRBD1 - 14 TRBV5-4 CASSFRTGNNEQFF TGTGCCAGCAGCTTCAGGACAGGCAACAATGAGCAGTTCTTC
TRBJ1-1 - - 13 TRBV7-2 CASRRTGNTEAFF TGTGCCAGCAGGAGAACAGGGAACACTGAAGCTTTCTTT
TRBJ2-2 - - 14 TRBV6-5 CASSLGTETGELFF TGTGCCAGCAGTCTAGGGACTGAGACCGGGGAGCTGTTTTTT
TRBJ2-2 - - 17 TRBV5-1 CASSFRPQAANTGELFF TGCGCCAGCAGCTTCCGTCCCCAGGCCGCGAACACCGGGGAGCTGTTTTTT
TRBJ2-1 - - 12 TRBV7-9 CASSQMGNEQFF TGTGCCAGCAGCCAAATGGGGAATGAGCAGTTCTTC
TRBJ2-3 TRBD2 - 16 TRBV11-2 CASSLGSGGGTDTQYF TGTGCCAGCAGCTTAGGTAGCGGGGGGGGCACAGATACGCAGTATTTT
TRBJ2-7 - - 12 TRBV2 CASRGIPYEQYF TGTGCCAGCAGAGGGATACCCTACGAGCAGTACTTC
TRBJ1-2 TRBD1 - 14 TRBV6-1 CASSETGSYYGYTF TGTGCCAGCAGTGAGACAGGGTCCTACTATGGCTACACCTTC